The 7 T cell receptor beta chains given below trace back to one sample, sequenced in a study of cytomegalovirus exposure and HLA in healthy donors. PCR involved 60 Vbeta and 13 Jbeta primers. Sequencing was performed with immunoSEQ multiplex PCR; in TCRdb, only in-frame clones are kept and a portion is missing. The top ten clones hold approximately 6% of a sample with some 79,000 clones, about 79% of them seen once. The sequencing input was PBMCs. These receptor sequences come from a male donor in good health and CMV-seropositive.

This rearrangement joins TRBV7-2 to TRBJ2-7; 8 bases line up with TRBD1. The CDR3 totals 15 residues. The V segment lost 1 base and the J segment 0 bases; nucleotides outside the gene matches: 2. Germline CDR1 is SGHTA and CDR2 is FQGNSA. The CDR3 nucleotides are TGTGCCAGCAGCTTAGACAGGGGGGACTCCTACGAGCAGTACTTC. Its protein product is CASSLDRGDSYEQYF.

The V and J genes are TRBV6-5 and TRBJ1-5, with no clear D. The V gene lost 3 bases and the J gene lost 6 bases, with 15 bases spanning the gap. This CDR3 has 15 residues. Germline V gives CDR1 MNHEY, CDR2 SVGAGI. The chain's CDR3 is CASSYGGLVGQPQHF. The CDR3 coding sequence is TGTGCCAGCAGTTATGGCGGTCTGGTGGGTCAGCCCCAGCATTTT.

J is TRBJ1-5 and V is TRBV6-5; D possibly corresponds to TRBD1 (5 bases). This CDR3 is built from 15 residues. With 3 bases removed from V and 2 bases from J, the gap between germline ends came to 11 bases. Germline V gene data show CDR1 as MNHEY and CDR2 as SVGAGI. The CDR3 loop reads CASSYSGGGNQPQHF. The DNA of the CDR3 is TGTGCCAGCAGTTATAGCGGGGGAGGCAATCAGCCCCAGCATTTT.

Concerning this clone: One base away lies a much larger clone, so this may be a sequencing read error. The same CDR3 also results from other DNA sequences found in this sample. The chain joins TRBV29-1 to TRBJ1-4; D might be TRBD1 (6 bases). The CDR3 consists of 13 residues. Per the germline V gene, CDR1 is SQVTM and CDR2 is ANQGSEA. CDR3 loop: CSATYPGGEKLFF. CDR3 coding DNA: TGCAGCGCTACCTACCCTGGGGGCGAAAAGCTGTTTTTT.

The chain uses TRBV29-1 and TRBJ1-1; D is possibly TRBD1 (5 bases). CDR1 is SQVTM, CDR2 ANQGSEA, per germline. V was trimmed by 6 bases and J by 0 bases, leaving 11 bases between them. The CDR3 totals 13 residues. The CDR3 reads CSVQTALNTEAFF. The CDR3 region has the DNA TGCAGCGTGCAGACAGCCCTGAACACTGAAGCTTTCTTT. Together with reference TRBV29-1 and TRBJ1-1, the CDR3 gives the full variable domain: SAVISQKPSRDICQRGTSLTIQCQVDSQVTMMFWYRQQPGQSLTLIATANQGSEATYESGFVIDKFPISRPNLTFSTLTVSNMSPEDSSIYLCSVQTALNTEAFFGQGTRLTVV.

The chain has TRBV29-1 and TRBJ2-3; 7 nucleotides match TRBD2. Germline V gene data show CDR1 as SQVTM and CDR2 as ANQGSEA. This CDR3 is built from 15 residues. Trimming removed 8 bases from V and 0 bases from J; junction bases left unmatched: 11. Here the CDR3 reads CSFALTSASTDTQYF. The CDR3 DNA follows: TGCAGCTTTGCCCTTACTAGCGCTAGCACAGATACGCAGTATTTT.

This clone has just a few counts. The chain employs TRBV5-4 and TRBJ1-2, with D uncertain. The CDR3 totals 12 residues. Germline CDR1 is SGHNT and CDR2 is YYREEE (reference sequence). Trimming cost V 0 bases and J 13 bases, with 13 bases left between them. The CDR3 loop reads CASSLAQREGTF. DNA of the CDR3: TGTGCCAGCAGCTTGGCACAGAGGGAAGGCACCTTC.